This T cell receptor (beta chain) was obtained from a study of T cells in Graves' hyperthyroidism and ophthalmopathy. Amplification of TCR beta CDR3 regions was performed using RNA transcripts as template. The HTBI primer set was used in a first-round RT-PCR of the TCR CDR3. MiXCR, applied by TCRdb to the multiplex PCR reads, yields one record per CDR3 protein. The sample lists a few hundred thousand distinct CDR3 sequences, about 15% occurring once. Many counts were recorded for this clonotype. CDR3 length: 13 amino acids. Germline CDR1 is SGHRS and CDR2 is YFSETQ. V was pared by 6 bases and J by 10 bases, with 17 bases between. The PBMCs had their origin in 7.5 to 10 ml of fresh peripheral blood.

This sequence originates from a woman aged 18-29 years with Graves' hyperthyroidism. Sequenced: blood. The chain is built from TRBV5-1 and TRBJ2-1; the D gene is possibly TRBD1 (7 bases). The CDR3 sequence: CASTWAPGGEQFF. The CDR3 region has the DNA TGCGCCAGCACATGGGCCCCAGGGGGGGAGCAGTTCTTC.